Here is one T cell receptor (beta chain) with its context. The clone's antigen remains unknown. No qualities accompany the bases; no much larger clone lies one base away. Genomic DNA served as template for TCR beta VDJ combination and CDR3 sequence profiling. An Illumina HiSeq 2000 was the platform used for TCR repertoire sequencing. Regarding the original processing steps: TRBV/TRBJ rearrangement plots, CDR3 size and DJ length profiles, and Simpson's diversity index were used to assess repertoires. Whichever DNA sequence was most abundant in the deep sequencing data was defined as the immunodominant clone. CDR3 amino acid sequences were screened for sharing across subjects and were compared with published repertoires and the VDJdb database. The public reads were reanalyzed by TCRdb: fastp trimming at Q25, MiXCR alignment, in-frame beta chains only. All rows with the same CDR3 protein become a single entry with the most common DNA and genes. In this record, the V and J calls reflect TCRdb's handling and not the investigators' own analysis. A total of under 250,000 distinct CDR3 sequences appear in this sample, approximately 60% of them only once. The ten largest make up around 60% of the sample.

From the cysteine up to the phenylalanine, the CDR3 has a length of 14 residues. Of all the DNA, just the CDR3 is kept, 42 bases in frame from base 1. CDR1 LNHDA and CDR2 SQIVND are derived from the germline V gene (reference sequence). The junction shows trimming of 4 bases on V and 2 bases on J, plus 10 bases between the germline ends. This sample was included in a study of CD8+CD57+ T cells in acquired aplastic anemia (dated by TCRdb to about 2018). Regarding the complete study: DNA extracted from sorted CD4+ and CD8+ cells had a mean of about 3.3 ug, with a range of about 0.19 to 27.4 ug. CD8+CD57+ expansion was defined as a frequency above the mean frequency observed in healthy subjects.

The patients picked for sequencing were ones in whom flow cytometry had shown an expansion of CD8+CD57+ cells. Severe acquired aplastic anemia was diagnosed in all patients according to International Study of Aplastic Anemia and Agranulocytosis and Camitta criteria. No patient had received any therapy when blood was sampled. In the study, sorted CD4+ and CD8+ blood T cells from patients with severe aplastic anemia and from healthy subjects underwent deep sequencing of TCR repertoires. Patients were enrolled under clinicaltrials.gov protocols 00001620, 01623167, 00001397, 00071045, 00081523 and 00961064 in the USA. Ficoll-Paque density gradient centrifugation was used to isolate peripheral blood mononuclear cells. Before DNA extraction, CD4+ and CD8+ T cells were sorted by FACS or by magnetic beads. Findings and caveats that apply to the study as a whole: Around 27 CD8+ CDR3 sequences were found to be shared between patients and controls, but these sequences appeared to be highly expressed in patients and within the immunodominant clones of the patients. CD8+ Simpson's diversity did not differ significantly between patients and healthy controls (P=0.060).

The chain joins TRBV19 to TRBJ2-3; the D gene identity is not certain. Sequencing was performed on sorted CD4+, CD8+, or CD8+CD57+ T cells (not recorded which) from PBMCs. This TCR derives from a human donor with aplastic anemia. The DNA sequence is given as TGTGCCAGTAGTAAGGGAACCGACACAGATACGCAGTATTTT. This translates into CASSKGTDTDTQYF.